This T cell receptor (beta chain) appears in the sequencing data of a study of early T cells in non-severe SARS-CoV-2 infection. Germline-derived CDR1 and CDR2 are LGHNA and YSLEER. V lost 0 bases, J lost 6 bases, and 15 bases lay in between. CDR3 length: 15 amino acids. This clonotype was picked up many times. Researchers tagged individual cDNA molecules with unique molecular identifiers. MiXCR was run by TCRdb on the 5' RACE reads, yielding one entry per CDR3 protein. The table lists 70,000 or so distinct CDR3 sequences, approximately 12% of them singletons. The genes are TRBV4-3 and TRBJ2-7; tentatively, D is TRBD2 (7 bases). Sequencing was carried out using whole blood. The clonotype originates from an adult who was a healthcare worker with PCR-confirmed SARS-CoV-2 infection or an uninfected control (not recorded which). Here the CDR3 DNA reads TGCGCCAGCAGCCAAGAGGGGGGGCCCCGCACCGAGCAGTACTTC. Translation: CASSQEGGPRTEQYF.